One and the same sample provided the 9 T cell receptor beta chains below, sequenced in a study of blood T cell repertoires in COVID-19. The protocol was immunoSEQ multiplex PCR, while the TCRdb copy is restricted to in-frame clones and leaves out a portion. This table has around 95,000 clones, over 75% appearing once. The specimen was peripheral blood. These receptor sequences come from a human donor in a cohort sampled during active COVID-19.

This clone occurred a few times. The chain recombines TRBV6-1 with TRBJ1-5; possibly TRBD1 for D (5 bases). CDR1 is MNHNS and CDR2 is SASEGT in the germline V gene. Trimming left V 3 bases short and J 3 bases short, with 15 bases between. The CDR3 runs 16 residues. The CDR3 region is CASSDRQGFNNQPQHF. CDR3 nucleotides: TGTGCCAGCAGTGACAGGCAGGGTTTTAACAATCAGCCCCAGCATTTT.

This clone was seen more than once but under ten times. The J gene is TRBJ1-1, the V gene TRBV6-6; 8 bases agree with TRBD1. V was clipped by 6 bases and J by 4 bases; unmatched bases: 7. The CDR3 is 14 amino acids. Germline V gene data show CDR1 as MNHNY and CDR2 as SVGAGI (reference sequence). The CDR3 loop reads CASRSRGQGTEAFF. As DNA, the CDR3 is TGTGCCAGCAGAAGCAGGGGGCAGGGCACTGAAGCTTTCTTT.

CDR3 sequence reads: CASSLPGGPSSGYTF. CDR3 coding DNA: TGTGCCAGCAGCCTTCCGGGAGGGCCCTCCTCGGGCTACACCTTC. The gene calls are TRBV3-1 (or the pseudogene TRBV3-2) and TRBJ1-2; no clear D. The CDR3 covers 15 residues. Per the germline V gene, CDR1 is LGHDT and CDR2 is YNNKEL (reference sequence). V lost 4 bases and J lost 8, with 20 bases in between.

The V gene is TRBV10-3, the J gene TRBJ2-2; D possibly corresponds to TRBD2 (6 bases). The CDR3 spans 16 residues. Germline V CDR1 and CDR2: ENHRY, SYGVKD. The V and J ends lost 4 bases and 3 bases respectively, with 15 bases between them. This chain's CDR3 is CAISAQSGLDTGELFF. The CDR3 DNA reads TGTGCCATCAGTGCCCAATCGGGACTGGACACCGGGGAGCTGTTTTTT.

The gene calls are TRBV11-2 and TRBJ2-3; possible D gene TRBD2, 7 bases. The CDR3 runs 15 residues. The V end lost 6 bases, the J end lost 1 base, and 14 bases lay between the germline ends. Germline assignment: CDR1 SGHAT and CDR2 FQNNGV. CDR3 nucleotides: TGTGCCAGCAGACGAGGGGGGGGAGGCACAGATACGCAGTATTTT. Protein: CASRRGGGGTDTQYF.

The chain links TRBV4-3 to TRBJ2-5; TRBD1 is a possible D gene (6 bases). The V and J ends lost 0 bases and 5 bases respectively, with 7 bases between them. From germline, CDR1 is LGHNA and CDR2 YSLEER. The CDR3 is made up of 13 amino acids. CDR3 loop: CASSQDRGETQYF. The CDR3 DNA reads TGCGCCAGCAGCCAAGATAGGGGGGAGACCCAGTACTTC.

V gene TRBV19 combines with J gene TRBJ1-1; the D gene is possibly TRBD1 (5 bases). V was clipped by 5 bases and J by 11 bases, with 21 bases between them. The CDR3 covers 14 residues. Germline CDR1 is LNHDA and CDR2 is SQIVND (reference sequence). The CDR3 DNA reads as TGTGCCAGTAGTCCAAAGGGGTTTGTTAGTTTGGCTTTCTTT. It specifies CASSPKGFVSLAFF. Full variable domain (outside the CDR3, taken from reference TRBV19 and TRBJ1-1): DGGITQSPKYLFRKEGQNVTLSCEQNLNHDAMYWYRQDPGQGLRLIYYSQIVNDFQKGDIAEGYSVSREKKESFPLTVTSAQKNPTAFYLCASSPKGFVSLAFFGQGTRLTVV.

The V gene is TRBV21-1, the J gene TRBJ2-1; the D call TRBD2 from the table was never checked on the DNA. TRBV21-1 corresponds to a pseudogene. The CDR3 spans 16 residues. CDR3 in DNA: TGTGCCAGCAGCGTCACTAGCGGTACTTCCTACAATGAGCAGTTCTTC. As protein: CASSVTSGTSYNEQFF.

The chain carries TRBV9 and TRBJ2-1, with 7 bases aligning to TRBD1. The V gene's germline CDR1 is SGDLS and CDR2 YYNGEE. V shed 4 bases, J shed 0 bases, and the junction held 4 bases outside the gene matches. The CDR3 runs 15 residues. The CDR3 nucleotides read TGTGCCAGCAGCTCGACAGGGCTCTCCTACAATGAGCAGTTCTTC. Protein sequence: CASSSTGLSYNEQFF.